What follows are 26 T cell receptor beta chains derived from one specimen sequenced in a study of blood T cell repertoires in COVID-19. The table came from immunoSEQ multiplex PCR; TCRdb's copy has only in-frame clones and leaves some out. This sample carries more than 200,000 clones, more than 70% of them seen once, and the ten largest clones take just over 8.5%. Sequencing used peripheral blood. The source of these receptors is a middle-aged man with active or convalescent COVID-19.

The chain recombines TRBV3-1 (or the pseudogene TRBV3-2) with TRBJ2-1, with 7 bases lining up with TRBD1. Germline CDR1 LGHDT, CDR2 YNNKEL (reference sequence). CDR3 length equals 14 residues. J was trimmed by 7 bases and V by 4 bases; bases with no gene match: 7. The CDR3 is CASSPGTVRNEQFF. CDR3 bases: TGTGCCAGCAGCCCCGGGACAGTACGTAATGAGCAGTTCTTC.

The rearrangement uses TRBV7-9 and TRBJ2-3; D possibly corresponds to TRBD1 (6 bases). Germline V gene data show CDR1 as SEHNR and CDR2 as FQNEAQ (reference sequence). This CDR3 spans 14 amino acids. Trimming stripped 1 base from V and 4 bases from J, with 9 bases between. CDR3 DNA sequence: TGTGCCAGCAGCTTAGGACAGGAGGCAGATACGCAGTATTTT. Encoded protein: CASSLGQEADTQYF.

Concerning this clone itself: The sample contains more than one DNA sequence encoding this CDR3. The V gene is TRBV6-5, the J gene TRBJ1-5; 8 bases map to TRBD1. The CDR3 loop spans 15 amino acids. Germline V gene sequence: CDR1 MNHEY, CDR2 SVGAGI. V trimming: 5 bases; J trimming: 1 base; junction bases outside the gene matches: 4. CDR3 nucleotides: TGTGCCAGCAGTCCAGGGACAGGAAGCAATCAGCCCCAGCATTTT. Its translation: CASSPGTGSNQPQHF.

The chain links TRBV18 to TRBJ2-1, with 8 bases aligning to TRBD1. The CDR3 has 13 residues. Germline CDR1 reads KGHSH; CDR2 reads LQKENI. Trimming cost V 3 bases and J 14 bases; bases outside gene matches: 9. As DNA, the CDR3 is TGTGCCAGCTCACCCGGGACAGGCCCAGAGGAGTTCTTC. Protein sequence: CASSPGTGPEEFF. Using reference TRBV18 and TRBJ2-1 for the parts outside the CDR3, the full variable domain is NAGVMQNPRHLVRRRGQEARLRCSPMKGHSHVYWYRQLPEEGLKFMVYLQKENIIDESGMPKERFSAEFPKEGPSILRIQQVVRGDSAAYFCASSPGTGPEEFFGPGTRLTVL.

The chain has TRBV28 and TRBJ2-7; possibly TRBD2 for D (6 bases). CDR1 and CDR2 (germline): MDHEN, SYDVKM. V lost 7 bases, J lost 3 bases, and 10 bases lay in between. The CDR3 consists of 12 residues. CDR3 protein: CASNGEVYEQYF. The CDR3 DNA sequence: TGTGCCAGCAATGGGGAGGTCTACGAGCAGTACTTC.

The CDR3, as DNA: TGTGCCATCAATTCGGGGACACAAGAGACCCAGTACTTC. Amino acids: CAINSGTQETQYF. This sequence joins TRBV10-3 and TRBJ2-5; a possible D gene is TRBD1 (6 bases). Between the trimmed V and J ends, which lost 7 bases and 2 bases, there was a span of 11 bases. Germline CDR1 reads ENHRY; CDR2 reads SYGVKD. The CDR3 length is 13 residues.

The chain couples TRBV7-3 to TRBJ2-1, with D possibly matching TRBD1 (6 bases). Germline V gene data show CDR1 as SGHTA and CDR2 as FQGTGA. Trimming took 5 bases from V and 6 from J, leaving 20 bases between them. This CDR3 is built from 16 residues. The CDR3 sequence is CASSGYGTRVINEQFF. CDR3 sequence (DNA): TGTGCCAGCAGCGGGTATGGGACAAGGGTTATCAATGAGCAGTTCTTC.

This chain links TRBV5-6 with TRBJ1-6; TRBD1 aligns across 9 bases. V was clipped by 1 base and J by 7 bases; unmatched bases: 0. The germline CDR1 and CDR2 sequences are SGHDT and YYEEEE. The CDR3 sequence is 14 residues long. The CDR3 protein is CASSLTGGNSPLHF. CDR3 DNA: TGTGCCAGCAGCTTGACAGGGGGCAATTCACCCCTCCACTTT.

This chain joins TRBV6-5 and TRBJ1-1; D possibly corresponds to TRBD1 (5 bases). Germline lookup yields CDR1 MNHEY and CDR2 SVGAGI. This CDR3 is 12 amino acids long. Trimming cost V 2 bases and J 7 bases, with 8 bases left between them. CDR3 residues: CASSYRGIEAFF. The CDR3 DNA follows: TGTGCCAGCAGTTACCGGGGGATTGAAGCTTTCTTT.

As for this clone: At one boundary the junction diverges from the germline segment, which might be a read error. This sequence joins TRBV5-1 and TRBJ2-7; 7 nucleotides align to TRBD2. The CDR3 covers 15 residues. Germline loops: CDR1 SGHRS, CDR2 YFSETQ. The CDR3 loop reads CASSPPGLTSHEQYF. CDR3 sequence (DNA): TGCGCCAGCAGCCCGCCGGGACTAACCTCCCACGAGCAGTACTTC.

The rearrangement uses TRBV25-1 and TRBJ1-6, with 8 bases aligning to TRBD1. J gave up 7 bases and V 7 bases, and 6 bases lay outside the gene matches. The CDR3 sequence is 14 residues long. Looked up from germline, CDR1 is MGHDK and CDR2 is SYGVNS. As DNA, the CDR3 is TGTGCCAGCACGGGACAGGCTTTCAATTCACCCCTCCACTTT. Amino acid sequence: CASTGQAFNSPLHF.

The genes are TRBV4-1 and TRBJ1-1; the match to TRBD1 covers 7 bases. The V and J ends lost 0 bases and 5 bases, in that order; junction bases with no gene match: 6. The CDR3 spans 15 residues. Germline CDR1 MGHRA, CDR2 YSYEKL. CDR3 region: CASSQDKTGRTEAFF. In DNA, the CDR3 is TGCGCCAGCAGCCAAGATAAGACAGGGCGGACTGAAGCTTTCTTT.

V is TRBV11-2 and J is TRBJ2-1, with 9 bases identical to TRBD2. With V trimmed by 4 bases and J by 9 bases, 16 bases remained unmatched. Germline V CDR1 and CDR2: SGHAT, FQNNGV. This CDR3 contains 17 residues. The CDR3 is CASSSQSGAGGLREQFF. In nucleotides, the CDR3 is TGTGCCAGCAGCTCTCAGTCAGGAGCGGGAGGACTCCGTGAGCAGTTCTTC. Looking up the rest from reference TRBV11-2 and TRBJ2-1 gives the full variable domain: EAGVAQSPRYKIIEKRQSVAFWCNPISGHATLYWYQQILGQGPKLLIQFQNNGVVDDSQLPKDRFSAERLKGVDSTLKIQPAKLEDSAVYLCASSSQSGAGGLREQFFGPGTRLTVL.

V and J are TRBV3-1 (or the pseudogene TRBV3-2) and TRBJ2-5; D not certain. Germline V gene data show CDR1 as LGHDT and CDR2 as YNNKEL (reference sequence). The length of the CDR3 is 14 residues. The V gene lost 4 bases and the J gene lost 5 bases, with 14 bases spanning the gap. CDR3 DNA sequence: TGTGCCAGCAGCCCCCCCGCCCGGCGGGAGACCCAGTACTTC. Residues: CASSPPARRETQYF.

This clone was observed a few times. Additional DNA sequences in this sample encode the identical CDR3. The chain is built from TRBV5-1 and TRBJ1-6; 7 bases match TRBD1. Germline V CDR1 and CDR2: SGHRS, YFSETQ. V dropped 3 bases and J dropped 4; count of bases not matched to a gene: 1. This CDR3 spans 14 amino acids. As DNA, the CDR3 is TGCGCCAGCAGCTCGGGACAGTATAATTCACCCCTCCACTTT. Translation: CASSSGQYNSPLHF.

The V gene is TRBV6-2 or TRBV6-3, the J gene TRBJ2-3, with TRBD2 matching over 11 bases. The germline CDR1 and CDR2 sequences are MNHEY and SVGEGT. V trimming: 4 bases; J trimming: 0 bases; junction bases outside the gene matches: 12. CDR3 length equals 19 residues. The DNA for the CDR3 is TGTGCCAGCAGTTCTTTACGACTAGCGGGGAGCCGGAGCACAGATACGCAGTATTTT. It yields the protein CASSSLRLAGSRSTDTQYF.

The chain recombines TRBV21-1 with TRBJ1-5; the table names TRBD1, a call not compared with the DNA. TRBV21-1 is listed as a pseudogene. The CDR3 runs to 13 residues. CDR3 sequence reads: CASSPQGDQPQHF. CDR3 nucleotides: TGTGCCAGCAGCCCCCAGGGGGATCAGCCCCAGCATTTT.

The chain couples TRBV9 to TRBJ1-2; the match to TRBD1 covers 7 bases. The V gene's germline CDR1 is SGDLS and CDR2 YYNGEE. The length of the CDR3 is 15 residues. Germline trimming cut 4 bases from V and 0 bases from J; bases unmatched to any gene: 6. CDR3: CASSSRTGSNYGYTF. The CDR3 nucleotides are TGTGCCAGCAGCTCCCGGACAGGTTCTAACTATGGCTACACCTTC.

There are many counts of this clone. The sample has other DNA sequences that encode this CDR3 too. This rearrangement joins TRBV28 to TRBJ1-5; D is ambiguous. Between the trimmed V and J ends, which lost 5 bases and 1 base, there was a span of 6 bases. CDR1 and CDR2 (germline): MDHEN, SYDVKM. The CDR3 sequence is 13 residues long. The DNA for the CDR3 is TGTGCCAGCAGTCCGGGAAGCAATCAGCCCCAGCATTTT. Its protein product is CASSPGSNQPQHF. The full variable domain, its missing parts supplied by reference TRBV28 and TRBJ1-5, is DVKVTQSSRYLVKRTGEKVFLECVQDMDHENMFWYRQDPGLGLRLIYFSYDVKMKEKGDIPEGYSVSREKKERFSLILESASTNQTSMYLCASSPGSNQPQHFGDGTRLSIL.

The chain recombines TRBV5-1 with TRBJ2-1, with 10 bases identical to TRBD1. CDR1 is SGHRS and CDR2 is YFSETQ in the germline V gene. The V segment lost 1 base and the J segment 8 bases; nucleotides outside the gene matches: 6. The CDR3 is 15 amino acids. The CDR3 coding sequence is TGCGCCAGCAGCTTGTGGGGGACAGGGGCTGATGAGCAGTTCTTC. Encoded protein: CASSLWGTGADEQFF.

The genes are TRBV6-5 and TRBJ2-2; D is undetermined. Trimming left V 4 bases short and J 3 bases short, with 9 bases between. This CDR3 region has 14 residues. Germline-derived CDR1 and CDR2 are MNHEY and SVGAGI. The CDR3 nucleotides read TGTGCCAGCAGTTTCGGAGTAGACACCGGGGAGCTGTTTTTT. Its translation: CASSFGVDTGELFF.

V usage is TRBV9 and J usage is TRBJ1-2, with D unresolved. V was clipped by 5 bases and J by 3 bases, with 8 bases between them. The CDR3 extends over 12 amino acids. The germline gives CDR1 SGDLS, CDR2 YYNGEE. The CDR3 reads CASRAGDYGYTF. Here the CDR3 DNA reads TGTGCCAGCAGGGCGGGTGACTATGGCTACACCTTC.

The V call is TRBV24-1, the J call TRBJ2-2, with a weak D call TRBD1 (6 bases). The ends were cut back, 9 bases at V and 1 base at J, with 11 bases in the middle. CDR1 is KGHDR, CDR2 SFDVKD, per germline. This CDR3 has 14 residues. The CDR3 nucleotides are TGTGCCACCTCGTGGACAGAGAACACCGGGGAGCTGTTTTTT. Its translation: CATSWTENTGELFF.

Here the CDR3 reads CASSLGTGAIEQFF. The CDR3 DNA reads as TGCGCCAGCAGCTTGGGAACAGGGGCAATTGAGCAGTTCTTC. The chain links TRBV5-1 to TRBJ2-1; TRBD1 agrees at 7 bases. V lost 0 bases, J lost 9 bases, and 6 bases stayed unmatched. The CDR3 sequence is 14 residues long. The germline V gene encodes CDR1 SGHRS and CDR2 YFSETQ.

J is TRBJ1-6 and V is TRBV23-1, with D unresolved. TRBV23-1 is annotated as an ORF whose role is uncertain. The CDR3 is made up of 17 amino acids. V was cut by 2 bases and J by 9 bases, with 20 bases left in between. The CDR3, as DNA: TGCGCCAGCAGTCAAAGCTTCAAGGGAGGATTAGGTTCACCCCTCCACTTT. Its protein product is CASSQSFKGGLGSPLHF.

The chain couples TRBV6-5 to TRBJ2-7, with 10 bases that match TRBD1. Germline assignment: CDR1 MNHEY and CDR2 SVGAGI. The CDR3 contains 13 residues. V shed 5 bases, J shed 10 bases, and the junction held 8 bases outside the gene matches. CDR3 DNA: TGTGCCAGCAGTAGTAGGGACAGGGGTTCACAGTACTTC. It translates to CASSSRDRGSQYF.